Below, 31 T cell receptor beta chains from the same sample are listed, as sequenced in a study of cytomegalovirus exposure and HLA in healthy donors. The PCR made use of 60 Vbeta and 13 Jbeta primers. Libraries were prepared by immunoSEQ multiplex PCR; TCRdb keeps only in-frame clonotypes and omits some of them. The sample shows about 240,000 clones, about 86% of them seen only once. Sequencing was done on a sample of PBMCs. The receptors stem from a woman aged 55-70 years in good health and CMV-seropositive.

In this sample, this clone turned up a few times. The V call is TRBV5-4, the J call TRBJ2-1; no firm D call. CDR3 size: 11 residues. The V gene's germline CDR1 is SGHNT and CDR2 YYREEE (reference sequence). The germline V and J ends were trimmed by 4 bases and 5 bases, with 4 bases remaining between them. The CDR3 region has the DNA TGTGCCAGCAGCAGCGACAATGAGCAGTTCTTC. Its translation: CASSSDNEQFF.

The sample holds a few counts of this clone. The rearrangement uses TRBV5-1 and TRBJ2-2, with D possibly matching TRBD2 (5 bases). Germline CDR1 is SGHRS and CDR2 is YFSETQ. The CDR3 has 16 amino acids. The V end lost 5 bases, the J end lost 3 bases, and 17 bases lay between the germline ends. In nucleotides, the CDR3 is TGCGCCAGCAGTCCGGCGGTGGTAGCGTACACCGGGGAGCTGTTTTTT. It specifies CASSPAVVAYTGELFF.

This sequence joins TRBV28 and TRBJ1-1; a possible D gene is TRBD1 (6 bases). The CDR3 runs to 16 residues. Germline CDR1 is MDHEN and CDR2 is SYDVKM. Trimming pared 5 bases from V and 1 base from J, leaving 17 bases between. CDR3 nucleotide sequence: TGTGCCAGCAGTCCCATCCGGGGGGGCGGGAACACTGAAGCTTTCTTT. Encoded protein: CASSPIRGGGNTEAFF.

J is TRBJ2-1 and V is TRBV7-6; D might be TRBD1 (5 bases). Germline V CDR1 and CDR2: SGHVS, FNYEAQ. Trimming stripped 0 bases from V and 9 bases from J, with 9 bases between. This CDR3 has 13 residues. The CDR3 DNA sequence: TGTGCCAGCAGCTTAGCTTTAGGGGTTGAGCAGTTCTTC. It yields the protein CASSLALGVEQFF.

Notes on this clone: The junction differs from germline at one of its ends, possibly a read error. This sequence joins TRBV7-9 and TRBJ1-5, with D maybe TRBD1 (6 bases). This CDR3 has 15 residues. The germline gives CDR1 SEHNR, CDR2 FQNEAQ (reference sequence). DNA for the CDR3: TGTTCCAGCAGCTTAGGGGGGGATAGCAATCAGCCCCAGCATTTT. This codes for CSSSLGGDSNQPQHF. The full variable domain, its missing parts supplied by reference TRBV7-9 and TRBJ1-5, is DTGVSQNPRHKITKRGQNVTFRCDPISEHNRLYWYRQTLGQGPEFLTYFQNEAQLEKSRLLSDRFSAERPKGSFSTLEIQRTEQGDSAMYLCSSSLGGDSNQPQHFGDGTRLSIL.

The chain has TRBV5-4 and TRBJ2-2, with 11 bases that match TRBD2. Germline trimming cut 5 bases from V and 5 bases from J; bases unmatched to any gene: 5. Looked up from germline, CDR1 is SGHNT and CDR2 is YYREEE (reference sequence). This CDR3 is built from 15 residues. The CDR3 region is CASRTSGIDTGELFF. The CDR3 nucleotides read TGTGCCAGCAGGACTAGCGGGATTGATACCGGGGAGCTGTTTTTT.

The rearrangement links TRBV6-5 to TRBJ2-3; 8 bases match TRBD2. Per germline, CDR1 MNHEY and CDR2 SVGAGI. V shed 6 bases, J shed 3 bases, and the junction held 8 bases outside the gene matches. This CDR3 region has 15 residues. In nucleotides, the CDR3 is TGTGCCAGCAGGAGGAGCGGGAGAGAGACAGATACGCAGTATTTT. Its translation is CASRRSGRETDTQYF.

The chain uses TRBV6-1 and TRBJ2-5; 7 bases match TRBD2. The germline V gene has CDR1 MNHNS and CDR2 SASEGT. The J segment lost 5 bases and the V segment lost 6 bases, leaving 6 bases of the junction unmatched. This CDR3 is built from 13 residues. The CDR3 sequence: CASRGGVGETQYF. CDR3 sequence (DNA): TGTGCCAGCAGGGGGGGGGTAGGGGAGACCCAGTACTTC.

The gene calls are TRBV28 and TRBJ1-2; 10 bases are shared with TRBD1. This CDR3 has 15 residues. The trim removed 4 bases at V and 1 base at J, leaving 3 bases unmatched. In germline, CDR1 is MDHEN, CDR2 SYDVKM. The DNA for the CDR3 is TGTGCCAGCAGTTGGACAGGGGGGGGTAACTATGGCTACACCTTC. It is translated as CASSWTGGGNYGYTF.

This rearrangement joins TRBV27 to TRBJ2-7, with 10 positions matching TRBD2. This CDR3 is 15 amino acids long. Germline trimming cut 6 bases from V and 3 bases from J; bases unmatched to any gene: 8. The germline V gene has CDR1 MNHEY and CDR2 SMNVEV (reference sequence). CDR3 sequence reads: CASRRGASGSYEQYF. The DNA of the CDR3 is TGTGCCAGCAGAAGAGGGGCTAGCGGGAGCTACGAGCAGTACTTC.

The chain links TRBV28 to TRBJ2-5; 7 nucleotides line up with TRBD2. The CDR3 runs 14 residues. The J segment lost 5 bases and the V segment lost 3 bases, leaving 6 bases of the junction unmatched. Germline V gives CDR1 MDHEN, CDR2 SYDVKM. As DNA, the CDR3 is TGTGCCAGCAGTTTTGGGCGGGAGTTGGAGACCCAGTACTTC. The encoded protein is CASSFGRELETQYF.

The DNA for the CDR3 is TGTGCCAGCAGTCCCGACAGGGTTACCGGGGAGCTGTTTTTT. Its protein product is CASSPDRVTGELFF. The rearrangement uses TRBV27 and TRBJ2-2, with 7 bases matching TRBD1. Trimming cost V 5 bases and J 5 bases; bases outside gene matches: 5. Germline V lookup: CDR1 MNHEY, CDR2 SMNVEV (reference sequence). This CDR3 has 14 amino acids.

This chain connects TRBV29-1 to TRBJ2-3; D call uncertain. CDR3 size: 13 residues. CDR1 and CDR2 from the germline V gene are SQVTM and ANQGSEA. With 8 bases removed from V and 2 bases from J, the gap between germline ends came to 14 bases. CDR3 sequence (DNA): TGCAGCCTCTACCTTCGCCTCACAGATACGCAGTATTTT. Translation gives CSLYLRLTDTQYF.

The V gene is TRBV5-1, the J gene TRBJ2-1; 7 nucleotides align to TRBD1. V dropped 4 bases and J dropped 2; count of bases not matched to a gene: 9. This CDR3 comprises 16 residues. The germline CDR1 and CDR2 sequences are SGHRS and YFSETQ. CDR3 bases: TGCGCCAGCAGCGAAATCGGACAGGTGGCCTACAATGAGCAGTTCTTC. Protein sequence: CASSEIGQVAYNEQFF.

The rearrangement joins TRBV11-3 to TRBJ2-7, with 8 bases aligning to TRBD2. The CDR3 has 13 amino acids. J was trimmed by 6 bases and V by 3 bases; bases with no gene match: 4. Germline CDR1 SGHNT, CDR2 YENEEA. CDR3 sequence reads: CASSLGLAGEQYF. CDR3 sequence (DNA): TGTGCCAGCAGCTTGGGCCTAGCGGGCGAGCAGTACTTC.

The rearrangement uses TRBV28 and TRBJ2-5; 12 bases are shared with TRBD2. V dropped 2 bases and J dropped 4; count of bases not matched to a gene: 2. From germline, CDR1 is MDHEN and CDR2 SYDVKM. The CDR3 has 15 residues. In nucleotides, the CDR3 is TGTGCCAGCAGTTTAATGGGACTAGCGGGAGAGACCCAGTACTTC. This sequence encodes CASSLMGLAGETQYF.

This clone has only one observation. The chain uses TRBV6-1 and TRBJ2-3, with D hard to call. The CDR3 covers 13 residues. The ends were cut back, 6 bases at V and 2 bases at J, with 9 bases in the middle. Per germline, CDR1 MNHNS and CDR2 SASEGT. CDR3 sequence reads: CASRRFTTDTQYF. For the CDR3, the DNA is TGTGCCAGCAGACGGTTCACCACAGATACGCAGTATTTT.

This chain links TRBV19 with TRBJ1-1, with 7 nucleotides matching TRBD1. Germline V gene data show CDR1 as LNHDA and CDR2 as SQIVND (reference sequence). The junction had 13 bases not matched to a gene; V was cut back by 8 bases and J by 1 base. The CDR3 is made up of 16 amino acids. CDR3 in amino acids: CASGDPEGTANTEAFF. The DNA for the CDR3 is TGTGCCAGTGGGGATCCTGAGGGGACAGCGAACACTGAAGCTTTCTTT.

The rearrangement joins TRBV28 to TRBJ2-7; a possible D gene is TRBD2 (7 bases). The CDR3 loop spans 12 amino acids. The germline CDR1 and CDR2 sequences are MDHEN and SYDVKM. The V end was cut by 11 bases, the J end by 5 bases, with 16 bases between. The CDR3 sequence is CAGVGRDNEQYF. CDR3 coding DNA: TGTGCCGGGGTGGGGAGGGACAACGAGCAGTACTTC. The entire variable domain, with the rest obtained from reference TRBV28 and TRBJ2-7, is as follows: DVKVTQSSRYLVKRTGEKVFLECVQDMDHENMFWYRQDPGLGLRLIYFSYDVKMKEKGDIPEGYSVSREKKERFSLILESASTNQTSMYLCAGVGRDNEQYFGPGTRLTVT.

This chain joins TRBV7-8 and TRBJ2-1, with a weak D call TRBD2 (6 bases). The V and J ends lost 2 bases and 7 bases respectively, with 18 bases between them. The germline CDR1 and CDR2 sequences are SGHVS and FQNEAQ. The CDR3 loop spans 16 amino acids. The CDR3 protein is CASSLYREYAVNEQFF. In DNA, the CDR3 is TGTGCCAGCAGCTTATATCGGGAGTACGCGGTTAATGAGCAGTTCTTC.

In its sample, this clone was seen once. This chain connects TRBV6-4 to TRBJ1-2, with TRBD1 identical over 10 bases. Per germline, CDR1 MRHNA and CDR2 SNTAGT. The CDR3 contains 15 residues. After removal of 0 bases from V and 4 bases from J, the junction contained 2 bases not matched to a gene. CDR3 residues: CASSDSWTGGYGYTF. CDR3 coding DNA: TGTGCCAGCAGTGACTCGTGGACAGGGGGCTATGGCTACACCTTC.

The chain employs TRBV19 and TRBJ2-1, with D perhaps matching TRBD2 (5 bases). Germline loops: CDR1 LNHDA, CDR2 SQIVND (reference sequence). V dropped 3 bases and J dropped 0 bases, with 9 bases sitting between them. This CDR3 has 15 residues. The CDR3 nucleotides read TGTGCCAGTAGTATTCCTGGGAGCTCCTACAATGAGCAGTTCTTC. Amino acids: CASSIPGSSYNEQFF.

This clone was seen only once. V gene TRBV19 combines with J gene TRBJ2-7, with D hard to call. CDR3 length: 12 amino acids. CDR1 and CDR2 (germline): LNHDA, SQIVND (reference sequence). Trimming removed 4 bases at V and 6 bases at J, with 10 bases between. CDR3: CASSTRLGEQYF. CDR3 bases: TGTGCCAGTAGTACTCGACTGGGCGAGCAGTACTTC.

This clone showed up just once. CDR3 DNA sequence: TGTGCCAGCAGCTTAAGGACAGCCGCGAACACCGGGGAGCTGTTTTTT. This sequence encodes CASSLRTAANTGELFF. This chain uses TRBV7-8 with TRBJ2-2; tentatively, D is TRBD1 (6 bases). The V end lost 2 bases, the J end lost 0 bases, and 10 bases lay between the germline ends. In germline, CDR1 is SGHVS, CDR2 FQNEAQ. The CDR3 runs to 16 residues.

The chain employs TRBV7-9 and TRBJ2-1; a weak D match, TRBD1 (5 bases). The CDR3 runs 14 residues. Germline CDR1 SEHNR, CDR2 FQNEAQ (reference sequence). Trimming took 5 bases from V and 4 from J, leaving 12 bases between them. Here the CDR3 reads CASSHPTGYNEQFF. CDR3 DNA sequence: TGTGCCAGCAGCCACCCCACAGGATACAATGAGCAGTTCTTC.

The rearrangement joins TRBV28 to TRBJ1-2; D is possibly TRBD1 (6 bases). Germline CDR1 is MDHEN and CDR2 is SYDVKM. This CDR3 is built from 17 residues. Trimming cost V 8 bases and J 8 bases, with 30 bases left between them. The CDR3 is CASVPRLDSRPRYGYTF. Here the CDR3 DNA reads TGTGCCAGCGTCCCTAGGTTGGACAGCCGGCCAAGGTACGGCTACACCTTC.

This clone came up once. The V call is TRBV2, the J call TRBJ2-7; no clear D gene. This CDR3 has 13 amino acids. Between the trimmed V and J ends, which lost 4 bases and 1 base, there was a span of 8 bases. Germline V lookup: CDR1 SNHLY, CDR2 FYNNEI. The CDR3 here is CASSVGPSYEQYF. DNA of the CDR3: TGTGCCAGCAGTGTTGGGCCATCCTACGAGCAGTACTTC.

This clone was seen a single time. CDR3 amino acids: CASSPVAGSYGYTF. The CDR3 DNA reads TGTGCCAGCTCACCAGTAGCGGGGAGCTATGGCTACACCTTC. The chain links TRBV18 to TRBJ1-2; D gene unclear. V was shortened by 2 bases and J by 4 bases, with 11 bases between the two germline ends. The CDR3 consists of 14 residues. Per the germline V gene, CDR1 is KGHSH and CDR2 is LQKENI.

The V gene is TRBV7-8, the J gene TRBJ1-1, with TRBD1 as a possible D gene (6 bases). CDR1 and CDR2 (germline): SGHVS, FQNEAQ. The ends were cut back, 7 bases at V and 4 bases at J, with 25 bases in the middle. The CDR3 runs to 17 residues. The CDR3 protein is CASIPGRGGGQVTEAFF. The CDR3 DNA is TGTGCCAGCATCCCCGGGCGGGGGGGCGGCCAGGTCACTGAAGCTTTCTTT.

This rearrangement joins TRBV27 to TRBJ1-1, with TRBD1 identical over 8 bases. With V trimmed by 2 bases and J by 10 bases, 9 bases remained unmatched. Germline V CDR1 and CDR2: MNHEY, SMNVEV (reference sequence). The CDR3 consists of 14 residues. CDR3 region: CASSLSRGRLGAFF. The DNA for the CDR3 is TGTGCCAGCAGTTTAAGCAGGGGGCGTTTGGGAGCTTTCTTT.

The DNA of the CDR3 is TGCAGCGTCCAGAACAGGGTTAGTCGGACTGAAGCTTTCTTT. It codes for CSVQNRVSRTEAFF. The V and J genes are TRBV29-1 and TRBJ1-1, with a weak D call TRBD1 (6 bases). V was pared by 6 bases and J by 5 bases, with 19 bases between. This CDR3 is 14 amino acids long. CDR1 and CDR2 (germline): SQVTM, ANQGSEA.